The entry that follows covers one T cell receptor beta chain sequence. Its target is unknown. This specimen comes from a study of cytomegalovirus exposure and HLA in healthy donors. Study outcomes and limitations: In all likelihood, a cluster of highly shared sequence variants was a sequencing artifact.

Germline CDR1 SGHDT, CDR2 YYEEEE. Trimming shortened V by 4 bases and J by 3 bases, and 14 bases separated the two germline ends. The CDR3 spans 15 residues. Use of 60 Vbeta and 13 Jbeta primers characterized the PCR. Measured with immunoSEQ multiplex PCR; TCRdb has only the in-frame clones, and not every one. The sample holds fewer than 85,000 clones, more than 65% seen once. This rearrangement joins TRBV5-6 to TRBJ2-1; possibly TRBD1 for D (6 bases). Sequencing was performed on PBMCs. This receptor was obtained from a woman in her thirties or forties in good health and CMV-seropositive. This CDR3 reads CASSAYRANYNEQFF. The CDR3 nucleotides are TGTGCCAGCAGCGCATACAGGGCCAACTACAATGAGCAGTTCTTC.